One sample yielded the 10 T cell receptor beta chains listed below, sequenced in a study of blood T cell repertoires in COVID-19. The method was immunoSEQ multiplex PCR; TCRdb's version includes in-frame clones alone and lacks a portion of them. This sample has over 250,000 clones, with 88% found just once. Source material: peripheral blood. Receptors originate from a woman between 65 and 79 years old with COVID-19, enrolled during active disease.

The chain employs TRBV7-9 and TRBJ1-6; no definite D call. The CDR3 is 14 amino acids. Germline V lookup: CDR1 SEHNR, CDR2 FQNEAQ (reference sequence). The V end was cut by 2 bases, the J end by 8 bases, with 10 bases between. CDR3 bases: TGTGCCAGCAGCTTAACGGAGAACGATTCACCCCTCCACTTT. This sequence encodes CASSLTENDSPLHF.

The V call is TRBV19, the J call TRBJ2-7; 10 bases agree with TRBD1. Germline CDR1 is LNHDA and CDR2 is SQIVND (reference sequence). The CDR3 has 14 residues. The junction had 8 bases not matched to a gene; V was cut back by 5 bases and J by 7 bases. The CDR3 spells CASSSRDRGHEQYF. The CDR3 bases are TGTGCCAGTAGTTCCCGGGACAGGGGTCATGAGCAGTACTTC.

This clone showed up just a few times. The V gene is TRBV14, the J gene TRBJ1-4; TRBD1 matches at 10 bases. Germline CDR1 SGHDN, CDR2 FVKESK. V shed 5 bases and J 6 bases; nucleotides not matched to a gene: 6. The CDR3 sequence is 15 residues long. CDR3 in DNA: TGTGCCAGCAGCGTCAGACAGGGGGCCTATGAAAAACTGTTTTTT. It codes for CASSVRQGAYEKLFF.

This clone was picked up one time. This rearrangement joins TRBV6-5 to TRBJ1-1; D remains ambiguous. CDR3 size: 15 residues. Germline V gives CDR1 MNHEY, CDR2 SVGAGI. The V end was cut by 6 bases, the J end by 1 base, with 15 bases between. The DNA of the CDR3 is TGTGCCAGCAGAGCAGGTCGGGCGGGGAACACTGAAGCTTTCTTT. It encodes CASRAGRAGNTEAFF.

The CDR3 sequence: CASSQVAGGPQEQYF. In nucleotides, the CDR3 is TGTGCCAGCAGCCAAGTAGCGGGAGGGCCTCAAGAGCAGTACTTC. V usage is TRBV7-9 and J usage is TRBJ2-7; 11 nucleotides line up with TRBD2. Trimming cost V 5 bases and J 7 bases; bases outside gene matches: 10. Germline-derived CDR1 and CDR2 are SEHNR and FQNEAQ (reference sequence). The CDR3 contains 15 residues.

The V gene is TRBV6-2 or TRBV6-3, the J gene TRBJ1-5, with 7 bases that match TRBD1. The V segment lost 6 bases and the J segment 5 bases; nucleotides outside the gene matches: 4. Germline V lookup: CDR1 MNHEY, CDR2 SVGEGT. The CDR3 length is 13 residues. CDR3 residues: CASSLTGDQPQHF. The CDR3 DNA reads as TGTGCCAGCAGCCTAACAGGGGATCAGCCCCAGCATTTT.

CDR3 region: CASSAGLAGISEQFF. CDR3 DNA sequence: TGTGCCAGCAGCGCCGGACTAGCGGGAATAAGTGAGCAGTTCTTC. V gene TRBV13 combines with J gene TRBJ2-1; TRBD2 matches 12 bases. After removal of 5 bases from V and 9 bases from J, the junction contained 8 bases not matched to a gene. The germline CDR1 and CDR2 sequences are PRHDT and FYEKMQ (reference sequence). The CDR3 sequence is 15 residues long.

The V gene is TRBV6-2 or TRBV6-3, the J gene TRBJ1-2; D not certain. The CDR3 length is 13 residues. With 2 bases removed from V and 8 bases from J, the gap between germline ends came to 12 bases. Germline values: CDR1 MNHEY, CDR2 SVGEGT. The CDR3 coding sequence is TGTGCCAGCAGTTACGCCAGGTCGCAAGGCTACACCTTC. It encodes CASSYARSQGYTF.

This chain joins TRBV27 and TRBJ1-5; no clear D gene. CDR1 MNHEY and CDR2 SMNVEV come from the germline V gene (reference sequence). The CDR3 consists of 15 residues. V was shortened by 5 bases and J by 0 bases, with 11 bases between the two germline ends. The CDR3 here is CASSRVLGSNQPQHF. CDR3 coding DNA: TGTGCCAGCAGTCGGGTTCTCGGTAGCAATCAGCCCCAGCATTTT.

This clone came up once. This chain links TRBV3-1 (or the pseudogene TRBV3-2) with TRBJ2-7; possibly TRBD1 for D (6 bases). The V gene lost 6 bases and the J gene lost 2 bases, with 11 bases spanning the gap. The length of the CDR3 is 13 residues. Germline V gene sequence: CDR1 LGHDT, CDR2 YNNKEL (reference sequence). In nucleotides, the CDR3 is TGTGCCAGCAGTACGGGACACCCCTACGAGCAGTACTTC. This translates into CASSTGHPYEQYF.